This T cell receptor beta chain was retrieved from a study of PD-L1 blockade in urothelial cancer. Study-wide context: Patients with male sex and bladder-origin urothelial cancer accounted for most of the roughly 29 enrolled. Samples of blood were analyzed 3 weeks (second dose) and 6 weeks after treatment start.

CDR1 SGDLS and CDR2 YYNGEE come from the germline V gene. V lost 0 bases and J lost 3, with 13 bases in between. The CDR3 runs to 16 residues. Indicated time point: peripheral blood 6 weeks after treatment start. Study-level findings and limits: More expansion of tumor-associated blood clones, seen at 3 weeks, marked durable-benefit patients.

As concerns this clone: Its antigen remains unidentified.

The templates were synthetic TCR analogs, and they were spiked into each PCR. Sequenced by immunoSEQ multiplex PCR; TCRdb stores in-frame clones only, minus some. The data show 95,000 to 130,000 clones, 75% to 90% seen once. The rearrangement uses TRBV9 and TRBJ2-4, with D possibly being TRBD1 (5 bases). The sequence was obtained from a man in his sixties with urothelial cancer. Sequencing used PBMCs, obtained around atezolizumab (anti-PD-L1) treatment. The CDR3, as DNA: TGTGCCAGCAGCGTAGCCCCAGTCCAGGGCAAAAACATTCAGTACTTC. Encoded protein: CASSVAPVQGKNIQYF.